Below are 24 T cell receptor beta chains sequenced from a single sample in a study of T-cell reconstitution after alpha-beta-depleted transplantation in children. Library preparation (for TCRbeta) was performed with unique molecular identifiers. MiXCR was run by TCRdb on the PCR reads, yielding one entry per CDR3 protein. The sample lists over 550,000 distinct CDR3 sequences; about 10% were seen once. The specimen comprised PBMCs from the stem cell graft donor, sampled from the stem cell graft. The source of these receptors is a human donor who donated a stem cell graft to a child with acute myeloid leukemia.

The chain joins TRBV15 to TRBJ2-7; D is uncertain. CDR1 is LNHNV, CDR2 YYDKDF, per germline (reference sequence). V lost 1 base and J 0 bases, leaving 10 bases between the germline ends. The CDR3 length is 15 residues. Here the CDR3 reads CATSRVRSPSYEQYF. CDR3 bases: TGTGCCACCAGCAGAGTGAGGAGCCCCTCCTACGAGCAGTACTTC.

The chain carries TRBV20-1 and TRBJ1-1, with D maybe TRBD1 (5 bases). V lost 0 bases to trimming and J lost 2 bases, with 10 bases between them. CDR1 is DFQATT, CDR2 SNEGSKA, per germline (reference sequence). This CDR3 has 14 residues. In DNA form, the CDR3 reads TGCAGTGCTAGAGATGGGGCCAGCAACACTGAAGCTTTCTTT. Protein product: CSARDGASNTEAFF.

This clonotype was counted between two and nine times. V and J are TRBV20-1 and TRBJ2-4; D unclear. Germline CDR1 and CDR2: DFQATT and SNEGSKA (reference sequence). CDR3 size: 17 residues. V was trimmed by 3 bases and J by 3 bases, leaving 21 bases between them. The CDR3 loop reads CSARIFLRDPGKNIQYF. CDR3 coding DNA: TGCAGTGCTAGGATTTTTCTAAGAGACCCTGGCAAAAACATTCAGTACTTC.

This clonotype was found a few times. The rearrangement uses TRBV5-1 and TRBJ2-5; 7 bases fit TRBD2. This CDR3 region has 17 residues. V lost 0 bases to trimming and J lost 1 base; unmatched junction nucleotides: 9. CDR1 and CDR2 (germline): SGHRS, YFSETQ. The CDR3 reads CASSLGSGGSSQETQYF. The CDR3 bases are TGCGCCAGCAGCTTGGGCTCAGGCGGGAGCAGCCAAGAGACCCAGTACTTC.

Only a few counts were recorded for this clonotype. CDR3: CASSVAAQASEQYF. The CDR3 DNA reads TGTGCCAGCAGCGTAGCGGCCCAAGCCTCCGAGCAGTACTTC. V and J are TRBV9 and TRBJ2-7; D gene unclear. The CDR3 sequence is 14 residues long. CDR1 and CDR2 (germline): SGDLS, YYNGEE. The V and J ends lost 0 bases and 6 bases respectively, with 13 bases between them.

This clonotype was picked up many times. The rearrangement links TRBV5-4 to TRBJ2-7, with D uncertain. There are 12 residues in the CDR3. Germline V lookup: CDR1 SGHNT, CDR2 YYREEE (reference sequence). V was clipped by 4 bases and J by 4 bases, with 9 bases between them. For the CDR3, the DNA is TGTGCCAGCAGCATCAACGAATACGAGCAGTACTTC. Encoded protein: CASSINEYEQYF.

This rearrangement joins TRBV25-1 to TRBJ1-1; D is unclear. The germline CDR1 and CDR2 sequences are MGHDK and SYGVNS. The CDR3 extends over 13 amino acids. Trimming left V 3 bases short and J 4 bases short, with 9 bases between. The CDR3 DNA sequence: TGTGCCAGCAGTGATAGGGAGAGCACTGAAGCTTTCTTT. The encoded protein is CASSDRESTEAFF.

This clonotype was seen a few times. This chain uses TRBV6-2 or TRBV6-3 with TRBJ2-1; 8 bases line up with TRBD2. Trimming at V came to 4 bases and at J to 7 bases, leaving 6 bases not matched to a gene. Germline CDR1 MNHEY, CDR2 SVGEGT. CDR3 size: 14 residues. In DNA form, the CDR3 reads TGTGCCAGCAGTTTCCGGGAGGGCCTGAATGAGCAGTTCTTC. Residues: CASSFREGLNEQFF.

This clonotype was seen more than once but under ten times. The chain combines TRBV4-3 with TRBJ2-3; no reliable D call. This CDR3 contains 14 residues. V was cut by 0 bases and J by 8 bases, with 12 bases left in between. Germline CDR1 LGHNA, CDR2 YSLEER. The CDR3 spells CASSQEPRGATQYF. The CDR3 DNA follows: TGCGCCAGCAGCCAAGAGCCTAGAGGTGCTACGCAGTATTTT.

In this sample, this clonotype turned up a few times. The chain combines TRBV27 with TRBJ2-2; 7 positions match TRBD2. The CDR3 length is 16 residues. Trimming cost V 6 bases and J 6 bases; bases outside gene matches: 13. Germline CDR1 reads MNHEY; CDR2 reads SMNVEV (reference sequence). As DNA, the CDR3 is TGTGCCAGCAGCACCCTAGGCGGGGGTTATGCCGGGGAGCTGTTTTTT. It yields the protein CASSTLGGGYAGELFF.

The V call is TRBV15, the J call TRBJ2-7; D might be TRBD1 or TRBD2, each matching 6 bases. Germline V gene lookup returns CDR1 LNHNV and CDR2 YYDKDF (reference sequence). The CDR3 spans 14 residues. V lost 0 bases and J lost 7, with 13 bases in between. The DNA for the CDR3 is TGTGCCACCAGCAGAGACGGGGGCTCTAAAGAGCAGTACTTC. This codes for CATSRDGGSKEQYF.

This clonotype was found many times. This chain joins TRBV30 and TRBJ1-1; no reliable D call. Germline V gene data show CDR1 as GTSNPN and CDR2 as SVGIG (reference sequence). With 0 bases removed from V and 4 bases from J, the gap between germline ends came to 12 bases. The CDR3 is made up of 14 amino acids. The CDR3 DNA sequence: TGTGCCTGGAGTGTAGACGCGGGCGGCACTGAAGCTTTCTTT. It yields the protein CAWSVDAGGTEAFF.

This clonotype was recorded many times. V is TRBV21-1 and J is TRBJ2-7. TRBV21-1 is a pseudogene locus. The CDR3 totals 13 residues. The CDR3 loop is CASSKARNYEQYF. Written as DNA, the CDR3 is TGTGCCAGCAGCAAAGCCAGGAATTACGAGCAGTACTTC.

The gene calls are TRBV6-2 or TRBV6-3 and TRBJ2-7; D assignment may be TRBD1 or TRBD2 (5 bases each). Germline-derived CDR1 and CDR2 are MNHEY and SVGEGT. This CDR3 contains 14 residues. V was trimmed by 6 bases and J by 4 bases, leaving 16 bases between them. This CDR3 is CASRGPDFFYEQYF. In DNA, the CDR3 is TGTGCCAGCAGGGGACCTGACTTCTTTTACGAGCAGTACTTC.

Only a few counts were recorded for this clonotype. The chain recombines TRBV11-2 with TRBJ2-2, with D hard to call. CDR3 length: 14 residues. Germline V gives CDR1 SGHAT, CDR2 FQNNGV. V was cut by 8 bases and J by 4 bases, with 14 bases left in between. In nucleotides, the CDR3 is TGTGCCAGCCCTTACCCCTCGGGCACCGGGGAGCTGTTTTTT. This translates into CASPYPSGTGELFF.

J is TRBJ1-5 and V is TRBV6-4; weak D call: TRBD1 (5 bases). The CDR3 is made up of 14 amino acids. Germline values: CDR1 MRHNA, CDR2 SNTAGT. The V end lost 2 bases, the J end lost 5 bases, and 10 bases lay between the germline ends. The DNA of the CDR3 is TGTGCCAGCAGTGACGAGGCAGGGCATCAGCCCCAGCATTTT. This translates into CASSDEAGHQPQHF.

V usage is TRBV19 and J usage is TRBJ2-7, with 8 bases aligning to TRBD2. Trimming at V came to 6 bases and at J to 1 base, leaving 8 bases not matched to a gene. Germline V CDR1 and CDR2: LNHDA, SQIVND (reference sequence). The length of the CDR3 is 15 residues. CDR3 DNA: TGTGCCAGTAGCCGAACCCGGGGGGGTTCCTACGAGCAGTACTTC. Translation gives CASSRTRGGSYEQYF. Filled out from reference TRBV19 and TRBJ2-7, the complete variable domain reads DGGITQSPKYLFRKEGQNVTLSCEQNLNHDAMYWYRQDPGQGLRLIYYSQIVNDFQKGDIAEGYSVSREKKESFPLTVTSAQKNPTAFYLCASSRTRGGSYEQYFGPGTRLTVT.

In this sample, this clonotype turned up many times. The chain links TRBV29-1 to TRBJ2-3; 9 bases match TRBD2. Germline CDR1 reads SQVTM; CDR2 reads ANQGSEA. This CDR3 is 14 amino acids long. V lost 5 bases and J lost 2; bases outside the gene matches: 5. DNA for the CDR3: TGCAGCGTTCCGAAGCGGGAGGTCACAGATACGCAGTATTTT. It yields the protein CSVPKREVTDTQYF.

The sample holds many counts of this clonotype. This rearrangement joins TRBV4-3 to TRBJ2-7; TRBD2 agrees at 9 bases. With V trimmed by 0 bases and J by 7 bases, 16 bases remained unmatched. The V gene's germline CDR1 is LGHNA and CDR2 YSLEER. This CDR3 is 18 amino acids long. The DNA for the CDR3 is TGCGCCAGCAGCCAAGATCTCTGGAGCGCGGGAGGGCCGGGGGAGCAGTACTTC. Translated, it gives CASSQDLWSAGGPGEQYF.

The CDR3 nucleotides read TGCAGTGCCCCTCCCAGCGGGAGGCCCGACAATGAGCAGTTCTTC. Translating it yields CSAPPSGRPDNEQFF. The chain uses TRBV20-1 and TRBJ2-1; 9 bases are shared with TRBD2. This CDR3 is built from 15 residues. CDR1 is DFQATT, CDR2 SNEGSKA, per germline (reference sequence). V lost 6 bases to trimming and J lost 5 bases; unmatched junction nucleotides: 11.

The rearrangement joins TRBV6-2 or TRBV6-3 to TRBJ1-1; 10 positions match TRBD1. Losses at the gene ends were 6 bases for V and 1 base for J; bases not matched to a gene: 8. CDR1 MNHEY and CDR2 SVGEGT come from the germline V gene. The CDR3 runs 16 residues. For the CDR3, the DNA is TGTGCCAGCAGCTTAAGGACAGGGGGGAGGAACACTGAAGCTTTCTTT. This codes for CASSLRTGGRNTEAFF.

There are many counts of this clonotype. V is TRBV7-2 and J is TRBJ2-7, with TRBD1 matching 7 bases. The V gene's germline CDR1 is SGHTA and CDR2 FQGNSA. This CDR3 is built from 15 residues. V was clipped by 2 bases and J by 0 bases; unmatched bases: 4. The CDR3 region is CASSLFGTDSYEQYF. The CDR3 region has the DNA TGTGCCAGCAGCTTATTTGGGACAGACTCCTACGAGCAGTACTTC.

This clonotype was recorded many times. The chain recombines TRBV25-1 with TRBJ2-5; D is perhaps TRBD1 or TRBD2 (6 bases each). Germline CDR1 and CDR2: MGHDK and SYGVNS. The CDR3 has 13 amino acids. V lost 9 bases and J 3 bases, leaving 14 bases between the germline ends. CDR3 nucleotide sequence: TGTGCCAGTCAAGGGGGGAACGAAGAGACCCAGTACTTC. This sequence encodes CASQGGNEETQYF. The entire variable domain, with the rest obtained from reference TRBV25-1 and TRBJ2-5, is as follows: EADIYQTPRYLVIGTGKKITLECSQTMGHDKMYWYQQDPGMELHLIHYSYGVNSTEKGDLSSESTVSRIRTEHFPLTLESARPSHTSQYLCASQGGNEETQYFGPGTRLLVL.

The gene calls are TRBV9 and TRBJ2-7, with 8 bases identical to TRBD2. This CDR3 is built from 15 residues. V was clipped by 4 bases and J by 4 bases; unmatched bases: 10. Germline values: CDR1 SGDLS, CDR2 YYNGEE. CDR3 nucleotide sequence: TGTGCCAGCAGCCCCCAGGCTAGCGGGTGGTACGAGCAGTACTTC. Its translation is CASSPQASGWYEQYF.